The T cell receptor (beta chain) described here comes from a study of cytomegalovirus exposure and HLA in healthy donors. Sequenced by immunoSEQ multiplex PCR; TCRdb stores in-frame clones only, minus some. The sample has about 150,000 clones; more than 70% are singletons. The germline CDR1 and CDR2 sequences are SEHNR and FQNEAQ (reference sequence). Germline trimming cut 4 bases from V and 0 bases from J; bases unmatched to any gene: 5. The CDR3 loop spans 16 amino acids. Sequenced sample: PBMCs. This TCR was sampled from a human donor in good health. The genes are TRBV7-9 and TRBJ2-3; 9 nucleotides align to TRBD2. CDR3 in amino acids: CASSSTSGSSTDTQYF. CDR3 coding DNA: TGTGCCAGCAGCTCCACTAGCGGGTCTAGCACAGATACGCAGTATTTT.